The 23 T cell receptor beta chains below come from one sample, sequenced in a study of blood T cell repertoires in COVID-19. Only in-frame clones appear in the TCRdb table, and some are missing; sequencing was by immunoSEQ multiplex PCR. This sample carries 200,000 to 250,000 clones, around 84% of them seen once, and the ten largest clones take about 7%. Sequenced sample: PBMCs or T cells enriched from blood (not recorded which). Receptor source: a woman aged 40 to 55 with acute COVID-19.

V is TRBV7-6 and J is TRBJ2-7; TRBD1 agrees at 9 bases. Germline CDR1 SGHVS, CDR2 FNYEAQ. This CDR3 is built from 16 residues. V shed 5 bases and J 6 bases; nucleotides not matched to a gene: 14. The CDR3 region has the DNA TGTGCCAGCAGCCCGGCTCCGGGACAGGGAGGAGGCGAGCAGTACTTC. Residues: CASSPAPGQGGGEQYF.

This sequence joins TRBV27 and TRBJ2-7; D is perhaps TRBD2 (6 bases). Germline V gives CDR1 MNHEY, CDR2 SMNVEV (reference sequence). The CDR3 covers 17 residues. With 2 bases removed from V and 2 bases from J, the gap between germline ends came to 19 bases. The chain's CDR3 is CASSLRVEGGNPYEQYF. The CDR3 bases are TGTGCCAGCAGTTTAAGAGTCGAGGGAGGCAATCCCTACGAGCAGTACTTC.

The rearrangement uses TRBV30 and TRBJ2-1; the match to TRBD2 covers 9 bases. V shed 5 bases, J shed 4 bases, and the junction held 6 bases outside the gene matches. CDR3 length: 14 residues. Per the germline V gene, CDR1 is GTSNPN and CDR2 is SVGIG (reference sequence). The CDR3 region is CAWVRTSVYNEQFF. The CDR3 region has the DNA TGTGCCTGGGTTAGGACTAGCGTATACAATGAGCAGTTCTTC.

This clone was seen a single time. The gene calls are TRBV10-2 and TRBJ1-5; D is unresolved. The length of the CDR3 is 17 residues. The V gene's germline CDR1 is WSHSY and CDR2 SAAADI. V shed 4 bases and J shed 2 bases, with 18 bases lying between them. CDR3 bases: TGCGCCAGCAGTGGAGGGAGGAAAAGCCGCGGCAATCAGCCCCAGCATTTT. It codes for CASSGGRKSRGNQPQHF.

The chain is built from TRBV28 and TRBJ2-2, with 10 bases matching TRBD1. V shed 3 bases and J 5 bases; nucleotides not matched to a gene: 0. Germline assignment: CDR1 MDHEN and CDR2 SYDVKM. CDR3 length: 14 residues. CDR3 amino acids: CASSLDRGTGELFF. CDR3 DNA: TGTGCCAGCAGTTTGGACAGGGGGACCGGGGAGCTGTTTTTT.

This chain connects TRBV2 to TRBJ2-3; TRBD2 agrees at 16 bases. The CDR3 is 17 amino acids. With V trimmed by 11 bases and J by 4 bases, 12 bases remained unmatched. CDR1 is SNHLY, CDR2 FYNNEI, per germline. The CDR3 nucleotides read TGTGCCGGGGGACTGGGACTAGCGGGAGGGAGTGCAGATACGCAGTATTTT. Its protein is CAGGLGLAGGSADTQYF.

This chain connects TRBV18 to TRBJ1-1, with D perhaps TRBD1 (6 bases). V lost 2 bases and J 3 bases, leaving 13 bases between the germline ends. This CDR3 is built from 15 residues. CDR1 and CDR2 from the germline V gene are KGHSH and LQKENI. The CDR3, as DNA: TGTGCCAGCTCACCAAGGGGGGGGCAGGACACTGAAGCTTTCTTT. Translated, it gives CASSPRGGQDTEAFF.

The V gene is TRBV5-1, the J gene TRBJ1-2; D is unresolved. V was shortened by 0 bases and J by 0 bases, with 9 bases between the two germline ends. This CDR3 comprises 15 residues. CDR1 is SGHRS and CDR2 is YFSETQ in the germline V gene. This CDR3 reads CASSLDHSPNYGYTF. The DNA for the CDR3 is TGCGCCAGCAGCTTGGACCACAGTCCTAACTATGGCTACACCTTC. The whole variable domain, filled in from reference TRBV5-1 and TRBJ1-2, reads KAGVTQTPRYLIKTRGQQVTLSCSPISGHRSVSWYQQTPGQGLQFLFEYFSETQRNKGNFPGRFSGRQFSNSRSEMNVSTLELGDSALYLCASSLDHSPNYGYTFGSGTRLTVV.

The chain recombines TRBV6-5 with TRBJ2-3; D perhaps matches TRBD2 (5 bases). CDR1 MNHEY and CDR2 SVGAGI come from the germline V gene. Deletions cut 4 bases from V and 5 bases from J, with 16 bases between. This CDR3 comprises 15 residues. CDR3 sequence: CASSSVRDDGDTQYF. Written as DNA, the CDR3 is TGTGCCAGCAGTTCCGTTCGGGATGACGGAGATACGCAGTATTTT.

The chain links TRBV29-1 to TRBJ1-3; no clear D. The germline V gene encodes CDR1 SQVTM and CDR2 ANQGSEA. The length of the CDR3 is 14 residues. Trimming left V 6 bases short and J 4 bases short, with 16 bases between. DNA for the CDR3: TGCAGCGTCGAACTCGGGGATCGCGGAAACACCATATATTTT. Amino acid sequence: CSVELGDRGNTIYF.

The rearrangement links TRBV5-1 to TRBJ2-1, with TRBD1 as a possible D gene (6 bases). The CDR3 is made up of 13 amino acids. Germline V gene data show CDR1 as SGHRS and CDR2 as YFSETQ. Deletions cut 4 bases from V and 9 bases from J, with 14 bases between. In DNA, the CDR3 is TGCGCCAGCAGCATCCGACAGGACCTTGAGCAGTTCTTC. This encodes CASSIRQDLEQFF.

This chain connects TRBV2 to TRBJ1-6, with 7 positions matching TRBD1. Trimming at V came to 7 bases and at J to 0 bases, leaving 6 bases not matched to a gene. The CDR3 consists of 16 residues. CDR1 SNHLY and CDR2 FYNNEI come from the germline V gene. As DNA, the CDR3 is TGTGCCAGCAAGTCGAACAGGGGCTCCTATAATTCACCCCTCCACTTT. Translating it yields CASKSNRGSYNSPLHF. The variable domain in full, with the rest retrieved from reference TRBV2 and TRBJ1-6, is EPEVTQTPSHQVTQMGQEVILRCVPISNHLYFYWYRQILGQKVEFLVSFYNNEISEKSEIFDDQFSVERPDGSNFTLKIRSTKLEDSAMYFCASKSNRGSYNSPLHFGNGTRLTVT.

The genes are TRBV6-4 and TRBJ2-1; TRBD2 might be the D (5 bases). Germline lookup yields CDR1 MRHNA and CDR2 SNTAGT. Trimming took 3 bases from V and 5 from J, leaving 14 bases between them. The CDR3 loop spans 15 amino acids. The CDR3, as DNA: TGTGCCAGCAGTGATTCAGCGGAGGCAGACAATGAGCAGTTCTTC. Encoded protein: CASSDSAEADNEQFF.

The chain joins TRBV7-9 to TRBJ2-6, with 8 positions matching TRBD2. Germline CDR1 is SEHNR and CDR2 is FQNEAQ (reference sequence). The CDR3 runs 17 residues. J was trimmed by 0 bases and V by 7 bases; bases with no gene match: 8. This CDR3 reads CASTEGLVGSGANVLTF. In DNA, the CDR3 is TGTGCCAGCACCGAGGGACTAGTAGGCTCTGGGGCCAACGTCCTGACTTTC.

This chain's CDR3 is CASSLLGTRRDTEAFF. For the CDR3, the DNA is TGTGCCAGCAGTCTGCTCGGGACGCGGAGGGACACTGAAGCTTTCTTT. The rearrangement uses TRBV28 and TRBJ1-1, with D maybe TRBD1 (5 bases). The CDR3 covers 16 residues. Germline V gene lookup returns CDR1 MDHEN and CDR2 SYDVKM. Deletions cut 5 bases from V and 3 bases from J, with 19 bases between.

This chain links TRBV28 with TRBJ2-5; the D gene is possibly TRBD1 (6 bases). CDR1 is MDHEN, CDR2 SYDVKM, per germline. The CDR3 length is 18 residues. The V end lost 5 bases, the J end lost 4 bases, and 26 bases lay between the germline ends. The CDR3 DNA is TGTGCCAGCAGTCTGGTCCGGGGCAGGGGAACTGCTCGAGAGACCCAGTACTTC. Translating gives CASSLVRGRGTARETQYF. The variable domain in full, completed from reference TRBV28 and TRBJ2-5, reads DVKVTQSSRYLVKRTGEKVFLECVQDMDHENMFWYRQDPGLGLRLIYFSYDVKMKEKGDIPEGYSVSREKKERFSLILESASTNQTSMYLCASSLVRGRGTARETQYFGPGTRLLVL.

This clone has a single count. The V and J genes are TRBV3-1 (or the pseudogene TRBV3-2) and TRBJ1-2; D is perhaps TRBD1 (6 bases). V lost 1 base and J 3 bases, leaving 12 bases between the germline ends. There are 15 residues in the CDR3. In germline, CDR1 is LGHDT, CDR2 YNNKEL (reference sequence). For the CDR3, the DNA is TGTGCCAGCAGCCAAGGCCGGGGGGCAGACTATGGCTACACCTTC. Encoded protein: CASSQGRGADYGYTF.

In nucleotides, the CDR3 is TGTGCCACAGTACTGGGGCCGGGACTAGCTTCCAATGAGCAGTTCTTC. Residues: CATVLGPGLASNEQFF. The rearrangement uses TRBV19 and TRBJ2-1, with 9 bases matching TRBD2. The V gene's germline CDR1 is LNHDA and CDR2 SQIVND (reference sequence). V lost 10 bases to trimming and J lost 6 bases; unmatched junction nucleotides: 16. The CDR3 runs 16 residues.

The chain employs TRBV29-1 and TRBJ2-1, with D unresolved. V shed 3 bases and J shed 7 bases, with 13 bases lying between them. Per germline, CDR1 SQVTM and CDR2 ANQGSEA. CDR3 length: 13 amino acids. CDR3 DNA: TGCAGCGTTGAGGCCCCGGCGGAGAATGAGCAGTTCTTC. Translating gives CSVEAPAENEQFF.

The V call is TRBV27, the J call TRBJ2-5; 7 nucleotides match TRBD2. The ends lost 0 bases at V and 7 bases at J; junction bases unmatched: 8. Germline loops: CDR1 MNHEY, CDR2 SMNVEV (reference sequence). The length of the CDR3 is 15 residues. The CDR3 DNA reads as TGTGCCAGCAGTTTATCGACTAGCCAATACGGGACCCAGTACTTC. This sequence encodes CASSLSTSQYGTQYF.

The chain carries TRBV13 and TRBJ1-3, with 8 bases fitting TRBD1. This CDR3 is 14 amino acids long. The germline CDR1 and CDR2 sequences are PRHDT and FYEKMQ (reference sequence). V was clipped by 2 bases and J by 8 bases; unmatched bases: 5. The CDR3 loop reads CASSLQGALDTIYF. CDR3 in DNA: TGTGCCAGCAGCTTACAGGGGGCTTTGGACACCATATATTTT. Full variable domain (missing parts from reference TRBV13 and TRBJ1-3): AAGVIQSPRHLIKEKRETATLKCYPIPRHDTVYWYQQGPGQDPQFLISFYEKMQSDKGSIPDRFSAQQFSDYHSELNMSSLELGDSALYFCASSLQGALDTIYFGEGSWLTVV.

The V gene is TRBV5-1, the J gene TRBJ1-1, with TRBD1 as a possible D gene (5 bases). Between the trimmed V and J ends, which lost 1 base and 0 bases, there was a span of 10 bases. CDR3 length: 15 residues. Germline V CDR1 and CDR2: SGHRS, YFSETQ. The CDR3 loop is CASSLSGNMNTEAFF. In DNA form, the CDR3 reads TGCGCCAGCAGCTTGTCAGGGAACATGAACACTGAAGCTTTCTTT.

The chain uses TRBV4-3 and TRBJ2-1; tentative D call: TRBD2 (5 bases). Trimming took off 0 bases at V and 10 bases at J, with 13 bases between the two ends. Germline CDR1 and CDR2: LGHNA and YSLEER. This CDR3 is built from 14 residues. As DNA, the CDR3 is TGCGCCAGCAGCCAAGACTTACTAGTCAACGAGCAGTTCTTC. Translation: CASSQDLLVNEQFF.